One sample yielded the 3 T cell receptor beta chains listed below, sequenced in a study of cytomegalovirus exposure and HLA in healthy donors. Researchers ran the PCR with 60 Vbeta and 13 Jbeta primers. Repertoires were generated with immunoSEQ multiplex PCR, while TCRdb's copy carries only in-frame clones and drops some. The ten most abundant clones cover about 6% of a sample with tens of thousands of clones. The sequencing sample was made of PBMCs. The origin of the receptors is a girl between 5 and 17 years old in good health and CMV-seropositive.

CDR3 protein: CAWNGGLNQPQHF. In nucleotides, the CDR3 is TGTGCCTGGAATGGAGGTTTAAATCAGCCCCAGCATTTT. V and J are TRBV30 and TRBJ1-5, with D uncertain. Trimming cost V 4 bases and J 4 bases, with 11 bases left between them. There are 13 residues in the CDR3. The germline V gene has CDR1 GTSNPN and CDR2 SVGIG (reference sequence).

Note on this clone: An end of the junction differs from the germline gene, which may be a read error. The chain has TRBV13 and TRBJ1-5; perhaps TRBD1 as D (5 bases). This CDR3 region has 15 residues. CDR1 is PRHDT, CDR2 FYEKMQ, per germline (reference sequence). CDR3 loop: CASSLGVGGNQPQHF. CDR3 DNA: TGTGCCAGCAGCCTAGGGGTCGGGGGCAATCAGCCCCAGCATTTT.

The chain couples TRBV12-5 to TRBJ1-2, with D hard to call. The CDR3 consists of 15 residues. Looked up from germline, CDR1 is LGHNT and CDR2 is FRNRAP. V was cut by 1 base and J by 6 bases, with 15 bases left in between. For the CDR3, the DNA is TGTGCTAGTGGTTTGGAGATCCTGGGTCAGGATGGCTACACCTTC. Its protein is CASGLEILGQDGYTF.